This TCR beta chain was identified in a study of blood T cell repertoires in COVID-19. The table came from immunoSEQ multiplex PCR; TCRdb's copy has only in-frame clones and leaves some out. The sample consists of 260,000 or so clones, 75% to 85% of them appearing once. The germline V gene encodes CDR1 MDHEN and CDR2 SYDVKM. V shed 5 bases, J shed 0 bases, and the junction held 7 bases outside the gene matches. This CDR3 has 15 residues. This rearrangement joins TRBV28 to TRBJ2-7, with 7 nucleotides matching TRBD2. This sequence originates from a woman of 80 years or more with COVID-19, enrolled during active disease. The source material was peripheral blood. CDR3 nucleotides: TGTGCCAGCAGTCCCCCCGGGGGGAGCTCCTACGAGCAGTACTTC. This gives the protein CASSPPGGSSYEQYF.